A selection of T cell receptor beta chains follows, all from one sample in a study of T cell responses to AZD1222 COVID-19 vaccine. TCRdb keeps only in-frame clones here, not all; method: immunoSEQ multiplex PCR. The sample yields tens of thousands of clones, about nine tenths seen once. The sequenced sample was peripheral blood, obtained on day 0 of AZD1222 vaccination. These receptors came from an adult in good health. Each CDR3 is given with its conserved first and last residue. A D gene is named only where the DNA matches it firmly. For some rows the clone size is stated as once, few or many, or as a class when expanded; others skip it.

CDR3nt,CDR3aa,v_gene,len,j_gene,d_gene,abundance
TGTGCCAGCAGTGATGACCGGACAGGGGGAAACACCATATATTTT,CASSDDRTGGNTIYF,TRBV25-1,15,TRBJ1-3,TRBD1,NA
TGCGCCAGCAGCTTCCCAGGGAGCTCCTACAATGAGCAGTTCTTC,CASSFPGSSYNEQFF,TRBV5-1,15,TRBJ2-1,NA,NA
TGCAGTGCTAGTCTCTGGCGGGGGGGCCAATTCGGCACAGATACGCAGTATTTT,CSASLWRGGQFGTDTQYF,TRBV20-1,18,TRBJ2-3,TRBD2,NA
TGTGCCAGCAGCCCTGGACAGTCAGAAGCTTTCTTT,CASSPGQSEAFF,TRBV7-9,12,TRBJ1-1,NA,NA
TGTGCCAGCAGCCCCAGCGGGAACTACGAGCAGTACTTC,CASSPSGNYEQYF,TRBV7-3,13,TRBJ2-7,TRBD2,NA
TGTGCCAGCAGTTTAGGGGGTTGGGAGGAACTGTTTTTT,CASSLGGWEELFF,TRBV12-3/TRBV12-4,13,TRBJ1-4,NA,NA
TGTGCCTACACCAGGGAAGGGACTGAAGCTTTCTTT,CAYTREGTEAFF,TRBV30,12,TRBJ1-1,NA,NA
TGTGCCATCAGTGAACGGATGAACACTGAAGCTTTCTTT,CAISERMNTEAFF,TRBV10-3,13,TRBJ1-1,NA,once
TGTGCCAGCACCTCCACGCCGAGGTCTGGGCAGTACTTC,CASTSTPRSGQYF,TRBV2,13,TRBJ2-7,NA,NA
TGCGCCAGCAGCTTGGGTGGACAGAACACCGGGGAGCTGTTTTTT,CASSLGGQNTGELFF,TRBV5-1,15,TRBJ2-2,NA,NA
TGCGCCAGCAGTTTGACCCGGACTAGCGGGGTGTCAGATACGCAGTATTTT,CASSLTRTSGVSDTQYF,TRBV5-1,17,TRBJ2-3,TRBD2,NA
TGTGCCAGCAGCTTAATTAGGGGGACAGATACGCAGTATTTT,CASSLIRGTDTQYF,TRBV7-2,14,TRBJ2-3,NA,NA
TGTGCCAGCAGCCTGGTTGGAGGGACTAATGAAAAACTGTTTTTT,CASSLVGGTNEKLFF,TRBV5-8,15,TRBJ1-4,NA,NA
TGTGCCAGCAGCCAAGAACGGGTTTCGGCCTCCTACGAGCAGTACTTC,CASSQERVSASYEQYF,TRBV3-1/TRBV3-2,16,TRBJ2-7,NA,NA
TGTGCCAGCAGCACTGGGAGGGAAAAACTGTTTTTT,CASSTGREKLFF,TRBV21-1,12,TRBJ1-4,NA,NA
TGCGCCAGCACCAGGGACAGGGGAGGCGGGGAGCTGTTTTTT,CASTRDRGGGELFF,TRBV10-1,14,TRBJ2-2,TRBD1,NA
TGTGCCAGCAGCCAGGGGGTATCACCCCTCCACTTT,CASSQGVSPLHF,TRBV3-1/TRBV3-2,12,TRBJ1-6,NA,NA
TGCGCCAGCATCCCGGCACCGCGGGGGGGCCCTAATGAGCAGTTCTTC,CASIPAPRGGPNEQFF,TRBV5-1,16,TRBJ2-1,TRBD2,NA
TGTGCCAGCAGCCCGGGGGCGGGTTATAGCAATCAGCCCCAGCATTTT,CASSPGAGYSNQPQHF,TRBV11-2,16,TRBJ1-5,NA,few
TGCAGCGTTGGCCGCGGAAATGAAGCTTTCTTT,CSVGRGNEAFF,TRBV29-1,11,TRBJ1-1,NA,few
TGTGCCAGCAGCGTACACGGTAAACAGGGGGAACCCTGGAGGGCCCTCCACTTT,CASSVHGKQGEPWRALHF,TRBV9,18,TRBJ1-6,TRBD1,NA
TGTGCCAGCAGCTTAACTAGCGGGGGCCCCTACGAGCAGTACTTC,CASSLTSGGPYEQYF,TRBV3-1/TRBV3-2,15,TRBJ2-7,TRBD2,NA
TGTGCCATCGGGGTAGGGTCGGCCTCACCCCTCCACTTT,CAIGVGSASPLHF,TRBV10-3,13,TRBJ1-6,NA,NA
TGTGCCAGCAGTTGGTCGAGGGGGAATCAGCCCCAGCATTTT,CASSWSRGNQPQHF,TRBV27,14,TRBJ1-5,NA,NA
TGTGCCAGCAGTAAACAGGGTTTTAATCAGCCCCAGCATTTT,CASSKQGFNQPQHF,TRBV6-6,14,TRBJ1-5,NA,NA
TGTGCCACCAGCAGAGATTGGCTAGCGGGATCTGGGAGTAATGAGCAGTTCTTC,CATSRDWLAGSGSNEQFF,TRBV15,18,TRBJ2-1,TRBD2,once
TGTGCCGGACTTGGGCCCGATCAGCCCCAGCATTTT,CAGLGPDQPQHF,TRBV24-1,12,TRBJ1-5,NA,NA
TGTGCCAGCAGTCACCACGGGGACCTCTCCTACGAGCAGTACTTC,CASSHHGDLSYEQYF,TRBV28,15,TRBJ2-7,NA,NA
TGTGCCAGCAGTTCACTCGGGACAGGACAATTTGTGCAGTACTTC,CASSSLGTGQFVQYF,TRBV27,15,TRBJ2-7,TRBD1,NA
TGTGCCATCAGTGCACAGGGGGCCGGCTATGGCTACACCTTC,CAISAQGAGYGYTF,TRBV10-3,14,TRBJ1-2,TRBD1,NA
TGCGCCAGCAGCGAGGGTGGCGAGCAGTACTTC,CASSEGGEQYF,TRBV5-1,11,TRBJ2-7,NA,NA
TGTGCCAGCAGCTCCAGACTAGCGGGAGGCACCGGGGAGCTGTTTTTT,CASSSRLAGGTGELFF,TRBV7-2,16,TRBJ2-2,TRBD2,once
TGTGCCAGCAGCTTAAGGGATACGCAGTATTTT,CASSLRDTQYF,TRBV13,11,TRBJ2-3,NA,NA
TGTGCCAGCAGTCTCTGGGGGACAGGGCGAAGCACCATATATTTT,CASSLWGTGRSTIYF,TRBV28,15,TRBJ1-3,TRBD1,NA
TGTGCCAGCACCGGGCCGGGACAGGCTAATGGCTACACCTTC,CASTGPGQANGYTF,TRBV6-5,14,TRBJ1-2,TRBD1,NA
TGTGCCAGCAGCCGACAGGGCGATCAGCCCCAGCATTTT,CASSRQGDQPQHF,TRBV7-2,13,TRBJ1-5,TRBD1,NA
TGTGCCAGCAGTTATTCCCAGGGGGCTGACTATGAAAAACTGTTTTTT,CASSYSQGADYEKLFF,TRBV6-6,16,TRBJ1-4,TRBD1,NA
TGTGCCAGCAGCCAAGCCACGAACACTGAAGCTTTCTTT,CASSQATNTEAFF,TRBV3-1/TRBV3-2,13,TRBJ1-1,NA,NA
TGCGCCAGCGGACAGGTCTCTGGGGCCAACGTCCTGACTTTC,CASGQVSGANVLTF,TRBV5-1,14,TRBJ2-6,TRBD1,NA
TGTGCCAGCAGTTATGGGGACAGGGGGGATTCACCCCTCCACTTT,CASSYGDRGDSPLHF,TRBV6-5,15,TRBJ1-6,TRBD1,NA
TGTGCCAGCAGCCTAGGACTAGCGGTCAATGAGCAGTTCTTC,CASSLGLAVNEQFF,TRBV11-2,14,TRBJ2-1,TRBD2,NA
TGTGCCAGTAGTATTCGGAAGGATTCACCCCTCCACTTT,CASSIRKDSPLHF,TRBV19,13,TRBJ1-6,NA,NA